The rows below give T cell receptor beta chains drawn from one sample of a study of blood T cell repertoires in COVID-19. Produced via immunoSEQ multiplex PCR; TCRdb's table is partial and in-frame only. The top ten hold around 27% of the sample, which has more than 65,000 clones, around 76% seen once. The sequenced sample was peripheral blood. The receptors shown here come from a woman over 75 with active or convalescent COVID-19. CDR3s include the opening cysteine and the closing phenylalanine or tryptophan. The order of the fields is J gene, clone size, V gene, D gene, CDR3 DNA, CDR3 protein. A D gene is named only where the DNA matches it firmly. Not every row has a clone size; where given, it reads once, few, many or a size class.

TRBJ2-7,NA,TRBV6-7,NA,TGTGCCAGCAGTTACCCGCAGAGGCGAGGGGGTCTCCCCTACGAGCAGTACTTC,CASSYPQRRGGLPYEQYF
TRBJ1-1,few,TRBV7-9,NA,TGTGCCAGCAGCCCCCCCGTACAGGGAATTCAGAACACTGAAGCTTTCTTT,CASSPPVQGIQNTEAFF
TRBJ2-2,NA,TRBV7-2,NA,TGTGCCAGCAGCCTCAGTAGCACCCGGGAGCTGTTTTTT,CASSLSSTRELFF
TRBJ2-7,NA,TRBV3-1/TRBV3-2,TRBD2,TGTGCCAGCAGCCAAGTCGGGGCCCTCGGACTAGCGGGGGAGTTCTCCTACGAGCAGTACTTC,CASSQVGALGLAGEFSYEQYF
TRBJ2-2,once,TRBV5-4,TRBD2,TGTGCCAGCAGCCCAGGGACTAAAAACACCGGGGAGCTGTTTTTT,CASSPGTKNTGELFF
TRBJ1-1,NA,TRBV28,TRBD1,TGTGCCAGCAGTGTGGGACAGGTAGAGTGGGACACTGAAGCTTTCTTT,CASSVGQVEWDTEAFF
TRBJ1-5,NA,TRBV13,TRBD1,TGTGCCAGCAGCTTACAGGGGGCTTATAGCAATCAGCCCCAGCATTTT,CASSLQGAYSNQPQHF
TRBJ2-1,NA,TRBV9,TRBD2,TGTGCCAGCAGCGTATATATAGCGGGGGGGCAGATCGATGAGCAGTTCTTC,CASSVYIAGGQIDEQFF
TRBJ1-4,NA,TRBV7-2,NA,TGTGCCAGCAGCTTAGGGACAGCTAATGAAAAACTGTTTTTT,CASSLGTANEKLFF
TRBJ2-3,NA,TRBV29-1,TRBD2,TGCAGCGTCCTAGCGGGGGGCACAGATACGCAGTATTTT,CSVLAGGTDTQYF
TRBJ2-7,NA,TRBV14,TRBD2,TGTGCCAGCAGCGCCAAAACTAGCGGGGATTCCTACGAGCAGTACTTC,CASSAKTSGDSYEQYF
TRBJ1-2,NA,TRBV6-5,NA,TGTGCCAGCAGCCGGGGTACAGATGGCTACACCTTC,CASSRGTDGYTF
TRBJ1-6,NA,TRBV5-1,TRBD1,TGCGCCAGCAGCTTCGCCGGGACAGAGGATTCACCCCTCCACTTT,CASSFAGTEDSPLHF
TRBJ1-3,NA,TRBV3-1/TRBV3-2,NA,TGTGCCAGCAGCCAAGATATGGGCGATTCTGGAAACACCATATATTTT,CASSQDMGDSGNTIYF
TRBJ1-2,once,TRBV6-5,TRBD1,TGTGCCAGCAGCACAGGGGGCCGGTTTGGCTACACCTTC,CASSTGGRFGYTF
TRBJ1-1,NA,TRBV27,NA,TGTGCCAGTGCCCTTCTGGGGAGAGAAGCTTTCTTT,CASALLGREAFF
TRBJ1-5,NA,TRBV20-1,NA,TGCAGTGCTAGTAAATCGGCACAGGGAAGCAATCAGCCCCAGCATTTT,CSASKSAQGSNQPQHF
TRBJ2-1,NA,TRBV9,TRBD2,TGTGCCAGCAGCCTTACTAGCGGGGGGGCCAAAGAGCAGTTCTTC,CASSLTSGGAKEQFF
TRBJ2-1,NA,TRBV7-9,TRBD1,TGTGCCAGCAGCTTCCGACAGGGGGCGAAAAATGAGCAGTTCTTC,CASSFRQGAKNEQFF
TRBJ2-1,NA,TRBV6-4,TRBD1,TGTGCCAGCAGTGACTCTGGGGACAGGCCCAACAATGAGCAGTTCTTC,CASSDSGDRPNNEQFF
TRBJ2-7,NA,TRBV9,TRBD1,TGTGCCAGCAGCCCGACAGGGGGCCTCTACGAGCAGTACTTC,CASSPTGGLYEQYF
TRBJ1-6,NA,TRBV19,TRBD1,TGTGCCACCCGGCAAACAGGGGGTTCACCCCTCCACTTT,CATRQTGGSPLHF
TRBJ2-7,NA,TRBV11-1,NA,TGTGCCAGCAGCTCCCGTACCTACGAGCAGTACTTC,CASSSRTYEQYF
TRBJ1-5,NA,TRBV6-2/TRBV6-3,NA,TGTGCCAGCAGTTACCTGGGGCAGGGAGGTCAGCCCCAGCATTTT,CASSYLGQGGQPQHF
TRBJ2-2,NA,TRBV5-8,NA,TGTGCCAGTCGAAAAGGCGGCCCGAACACCGGGGAGCTGTTTTTT,CASRKGGPNTGELFF
TRBJ1-2,NA,TRBV4-1,NA,TGCGCCAGCAGCCTCGGCGGGGTTTCTCACTATGGCTACACCTTC,CASSLGGVSHYGYTF
TRBJ2-3,NA,TRBV3-1/TRBV3-2,TRBD2,TGTGCCAGCAGCCAAGGGCTAGCGGGGGGCACAGATACGCAGTATTTT,CASSQGLAGGTDTQYF